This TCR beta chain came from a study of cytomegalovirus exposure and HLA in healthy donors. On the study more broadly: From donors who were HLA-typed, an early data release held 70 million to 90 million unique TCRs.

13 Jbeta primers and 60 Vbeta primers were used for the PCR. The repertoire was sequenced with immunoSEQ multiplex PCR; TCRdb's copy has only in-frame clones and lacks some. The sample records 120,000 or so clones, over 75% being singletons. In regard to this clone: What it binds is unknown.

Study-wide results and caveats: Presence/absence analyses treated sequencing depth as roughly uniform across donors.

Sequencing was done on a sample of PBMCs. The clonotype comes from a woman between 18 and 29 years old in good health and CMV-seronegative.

Here the CDR3 reads CASSFTRSGELFF. The CDR3 DNA reads TGTGCCAGCAGCTTTACTCGGTCCGGGGAGCTGTTTTTT. The chain combines TRBV5-4 with TRBJ2-2; D is unclear. The ends were cut back, 2 bases at V and 6 bases at J, with 8 bases in the middle. Germline CDR1 SGHNT, CDR2 YYREEE (reference sequence). The CDR3 extends over 13 amino acids. The complete variable domain, with remaining parts taken from reference TRBV5-4 and TRBJ2-2, reads ETGVTQSPTHLIKTRGQQVTLRCSSQSGHNTVSWYQQALGQGPQFIFQYYREEENGRGNFPPRFSGLQFPNYSSELNVNALELDDSALYLCASSFTRSGELFFGEGSRLTVL.